These 20 T cell receptor beta chains were all obtained from the same sample, sequenced in a study of blood T cell repertoires in COVID-19. Data came from immunoSEQ multiplex PCR; TCRdb stores just in-frame clones and leaves some out. The sample yields about 430,000 clones, nearly 90% seen once. Material for sequencing was PBMCs or T cells enriched from blood (not recorded which). The receptor set was obtained from a woman under 30 who had been exposed to COVID-19.

This clone was detected only a few times. The chain carries TRBV6-2 or TRBV6-3 and TRBJ2-1, with a possible D match to TRBD1 (5 bases). CDR1 and CDR2 (germline): MNHEY, SVGEGT. V lost 2 bases and J 6 bases, leaving 14 bases between the germline ends. This CDR3 is built from 15 residues. The CDR3 loop is CASSYRLDSINEQFF. The CDR3 region has the DNA TGTGCCAGCAGTTACCGTCTCGACAGTATCAATGAGCAGTTCTTC.

The chain couples TRBV5-1 to TRBJ2-7, with a weak D call TRBD1 (5 bases). Germline CDR1 and CDR2: SGHRS and YFSETQ. With 2 bases removed from V and 5 bases from J, the gap between germline ends came to 14 bases. CDR3 size: 14 residues. The CDR3 spells CASSFDPGQHEQYF. Written as DNA, the CDR3 is TGCGCCAGCAGCTTCGATCCAGGGCAGCACGAGCAGTACTTC.

This chain joins TRBV7-8 and TRBJ2-4; 8 bases agree with TRBD1. Germline-derived CDR1 and CDR2 are SGHVS and FQNEAQ. CDR3 length equals 18 residues. Germline trimming cut 1 base from V and 1 base from J; bases unmatched to any gene: 9. The CDR3 sequence is CASSLEWGRGPAKNIQYF. The DNA of the CDR3 is TGTGCCAGCAGCTTAGAGTGGGGCAGGGGGCCGGCCAAAAACATTCAGTACTTC.

The chain links TRBV19 to TRBJ2-7; maybe TRBD1 (6 bases). The germline CDR1 and CDR2 sequences are LNHDA and SQIVND (reference sequence). The CDR3 spans 13 residues. Trimming shortened V by 6 bases and J by 1 base, and 10 bases separated the two germline ends. CDR3 bases: TGTGCCAGTAGCGAACAGGGTTCCTACGAGCAGTACTTC. It codes for CASSEQGSYEQYF.

The chain recombines TRBV18 with TRBJ1-2; TRBD1 might be the D (5 bases). Germline lookup yields CDR1 KGHSH and CDR2 LQKENI. The CDR3 covers 12 residues. Trimming shortened V by 4 bases and J by 6 bases, and 9 bases separated the two germline ends. The CDR3 DNA reads TGTGCCAGCTCACGGGTAGGGGATGGCTACACCTTC. It specifies CASSRVGDGYTF.

The rearrangement joins TRBV5-6 to TRBJ1-4; a possible D gene is TRBD1 (6 bases). The CDR3 runs to 17 residues. Germline CDR1 reads SGHDT; CDR2 reads YYEEEE. The V and J ends lost 0 bases and 3 bases respectively, with 15 bases between them. The DNA for the CDR3 is TGTGCCAGCAGCTTGGGAGGCCCAAGGGGGTCTAATGAAAAACTGTTTTTT. Protein product: CASSLGGPRGSNEKLFF. The whole variable domain, filled in from reference TRBV5-6 and TRBJ1-4, reads DAGVTQSPTHLIKTRGQQVTLRCSPKSGHDTVSWYQQALGQGPQFIFQYYEEEERQRGNFPDRFSGHQFPNYSSELNVNALLLGDSALYLCASSLGGPRGSNEKLFFGSGTQLSVL.

This chain links TRBV10-3 with TRBJ2-3, with TRBD2 identical over 12 bases. The CDR3 length is 14 residues. V shed 8 bases, J shed 2 bases, and the junction held 2 bases outside the gene matches. Germline lookup yields CDR1 ENHRY and CDR2 SYGVKD. The CDR3 bases are TGTGCCATCGGACTAGCGGGAAACACAGATACGCAGTATTTT. Protein: CAIGLAGNTDTQYF.

This clone occurred a few times. V is TRBV28 and J is TRBJ1-5; 9 bases fit TRBD1. Looked up from germline, CDR1 is MDHEN and CDR2 is SYDVKM. The CDR3 consists of 15 residues. V lost 5 bases to trimming and J lost 5 bases; unmatched junction nucleotides: 7. The CDR3 nucleotides read TGTGCCAGCAGTACGGGACAGGGACTGGATCAGCCCCAGCATTTT. The encoded protein is CASSTGQGLDQPQHF.

The rearrangement links TRBV5-1 to TRBJ2-1, with D perhaps matching TRBD2 (5 bases). The length of the CDR3 is 16 residues. Germline CDR1 reads SGHRS; CDR2 reads YFSETQ. V was trimmed by 4 bases and J by 6 bases, leaving 20 bases between them. Here the CDR3 DNA reads TGCGCCAGCAGCCAGCGAGAACTAGGTGCGAGCAATGAGCAGTTCTTC. It encodes CASSQRELGASNEQFF.

V is TRBV15 and J is TRBJ2-7; 9 bases line up with TRBD2. The CDR3 sequence is 16 residues long. Trimming took 5 bases from V and 8 from J; bases not matched to a gene: 16. Germline lookup yields CDR1 LNHNV and CDR2 YYDKDF (reference sequence). CDR3 sequence: CATSESWAGGGLKQYF. The CDR3 coding sequence is TGTGCCACCAGCGAGAGCTGGGCGGGAGGGGGCCTGAAGCAGTACTTC.

On this clone itself: An end of the junction does not agree with germline; a read error may underlie this. CDR3 loop: CASTLLGLAGGEQYF. The CDR3 DNA follows: TGTGCCAGCACCTTATTGGGACTAGCGGGAGGCGAGCAGTACTTC. The chain uses TRBV7-9 and TRBJ2-7; 15 nucleotides align to TRBD2. This CDR3 region has 15 residues. Germline V gene data show CDR1 as SEHNR and CDR2 as FQNEAQ (reference sequence).

In this sample, this clone turned up once. The chain couples TRBV29-1 to TRBJ2-5; 9 nucleotides agree with TRBD1. The CDR3 loop spans 16 amino acids. Germline V lookup: CDR1 SQVTM, CDR2 ANQGSEA. The trim removed 3 bases at V and 4 bases at J, leaving 12 bases unmatched. The CDR3 here is CSVDAIPGQGGETQYF. CDR3 coding DNA: TGCAGCGTTGACGCTATCCCGGGACAGGGCGGAGAGACCCAGTACTTC.

This clone was found a few times. The chain carries TRBV18 and TRBJ2-7, with TRBD1 matching 7 bases. CDR1 and CDR2 (germline): KGHSH, LQKENI. The V segment lost 6 bases and the J segment 2 bases; nucleotides outside the gene matches: 13. The CDR3 has 16 amino acids. CDR3 sequence: CASSSWTGALPYEQYF. The CDR3 DNA sequence: TGTGCCAGCTCCTCGTGGACAGGAGCGCTCCCCTACGAGCAGTACTTC.

The chain uses TRBV3-1 (or the pseudogene TRBV3-2) and TRBJ1-1, with 9 nucleotides matching TRBD1. The CDR3 consists of 15 residues. V lost 4 bases and J lost 2; bases outside the gene matches: 5. Germline CDR1 and CDR2: LGHDT and YNNKEL (reference sequence). The CDR3 sequence: CASSPPTGGNTEAFF. CDR3 DNA sequence: TGTGCCAGCAGCCCTCCGACAGGGGGAAACACTGAAGCTTTCTTT.

The V and J genes are TRBV28 and TRBJ2-1, with D possibly matching TRBD1 (6 bases). The CDR3 contains 13 residues. V lost 6 bases and J lost 3, with 9 bases in between. Germline CDR1 MDHEN, CDR2 SYDVKM. CDR3: CASSRTVYNEQFF. Written as DNA, the CDR3 is TGTGCCAGCAGCCGGACAGTCTACAATGAGCAGTTCTTC.

The rearrangement joins TRBV10-1 to TRBJ2-7, with a tentative D call TRBD2 (6 bases). Deletions cut 5 bases from V and 5 bases from J, with 10 bases between. Germline CDR1 WNHNN, CDR2 SYGVQD (reference sequence). The CDR3 spans 12 residues. The DNA of the CDR3 is TGCGCCAGCAGTAGTTCGGGGGACGAGCAGTACTTC. The encoded protein is CASSSSGDEQYF.

This clone was counted a single time. The gene calls are TRBV7-6 and TRBJ2-3, with TRBD2 matching over 7 bases. The CDR3 has 16 residues. Germline lookup yields CDR1 SGHVS and CDR2 FNYEAQ. V lost 1 base to trimming and J lost 1 base; unmatched junction nucleotides: 5. CDR3 sequence: CASSLGGLSGTDTQYF. As DNA, the CDR3 is TGTGCCAGCAGCTTAGGGGGACTATCTGGCACAGATACGCAGTATTTT.

V is TRBV18 and J is TRBJ2-7, with 7 bases aligning to TRBD1. Germline values: CDR1 KGHSH, CDR2 LQKENI. V shed 4 bases and J 3 bases; nucleotides not matched to a gene: 3. The CDR3 loop spans 13 amino acids. The CDR3 nucleotides are TGTGCCAGCTCACGTGACAGGGACTACGAGCAGTACTTC. Amino acids: CASSRDRDYEQYF.

The rearrangement links TRBV27 to TRBJ1-5; no clear D gene. Trimming left V 6 bases short and J 0 bases short, with 6 bases between. This CDR3 comprises 13 residues. CDR1 and CDR2 (germline): MNHEY, SMNVEV (reference sequence). The DNA of the CDR3 is TGTGCCAGCAGGAGTTATAGCAATCAGCCCCAGCATTTT. Amino acids: CASRSYSNQPQHF.

This clone was picked up a small number of times. The chain carries TRBV27 and TRBJ1-5; 8 bases match TRBD1. Per germline, CDR1 MNHEY and CDR2 SMNVEV (reference sequence). The CDR3 runs 14 residues. The V segment lost 7 bases and the J segment 2 bases; nucleotides outside the gene matches: 4. As DNA, the CDR3 is TGTGCCAGCAAATTGACAGGGGGCAATCAGCCCCAGCATTTT. Protein sequence: CASKLTGGNQPQHF.